The source of this T cell receptor (beta chain) is a study of chronic HIV infection and antiretroviral therapy. In TCRdb, the 5' RACE reads were re-called with MiXCR into one record per CDR3 protein. This table has just over 30,000 distinct CDR3 sequences, around 8.6% appearing once. CDR3 length: 14 residues. V was cut by 0 bases and J by 0 bases, with 5 bases left in between. The germline V gene encodes CDR1 MNHEY and CDR2 SVGAGI. In its sample, this clonotype was seen many times. The sequenced material came from peripheral blood. The source is an adult who had HIV and had not received antiretroviral therapy, or was an uninfected healthy control (not recorded which). The rearrangement joins TRBV6-5 to TRBJ1-1; no firm D call. The CDR3, as DNA: TGTGCCAGCAGTTACTCGAGGCTGAACACTGAAGCTTTCTTT. This encodes CASSYSRLNTEAFF.